This T cell receptor beta chain was obtained from a study of T cell responses to AZD1222 COVID-19 vaccine. Findings and caveats of the study: The study found vaccine-associated CD4 TCRs spanning spike, dominant at 160-218 and 743-854.

Trimming at V came to 3 bases and at J to 2 bases, leaving 10 bases not matched to a gene. The CDR3 covers 18 residues. Per germline, CDR1 LGHNT and CDR2 FRNRAP. Comments on this clone: No antigen is known for it.

Repertoires were generated with immunoSEQ multiplex PCR, while TCRdb's copy carries only in-frame clones and drops some. The sample comprises about 120,000 clones, roughly 88% of which are singletons, and approximately 10% rests with the top ten. This sequence was found in an adult in good health. This sample comprised peripheral blood, obtained on day 0 of AZD1222 vaccination. V and J are TRBV12-5 and TRBJ2-1; 10 bases match TRBD1. The CDR3 DNA follows: TGTGCTAGTGGTTTAAACTTAGGGGGGACAGGGGCCTACAATGAGCAGTTCTTC. Protein sequence: CASGLNLGGTGAYNEQFF. The complete variable domain, with remaining parts taken from reference TRBV12-5 and TRBJ2-1, reads DARVTQTPRHKVTEMGQEVTMRCQPILGHNTVFWYRQTMMQGLELLAYFRNRAPLDDSGMPKDRFSAEMPDATLATLKIQPSEPRDSAVYFCASGLNLGGTGAYNEQFFGPGTRLTVL.